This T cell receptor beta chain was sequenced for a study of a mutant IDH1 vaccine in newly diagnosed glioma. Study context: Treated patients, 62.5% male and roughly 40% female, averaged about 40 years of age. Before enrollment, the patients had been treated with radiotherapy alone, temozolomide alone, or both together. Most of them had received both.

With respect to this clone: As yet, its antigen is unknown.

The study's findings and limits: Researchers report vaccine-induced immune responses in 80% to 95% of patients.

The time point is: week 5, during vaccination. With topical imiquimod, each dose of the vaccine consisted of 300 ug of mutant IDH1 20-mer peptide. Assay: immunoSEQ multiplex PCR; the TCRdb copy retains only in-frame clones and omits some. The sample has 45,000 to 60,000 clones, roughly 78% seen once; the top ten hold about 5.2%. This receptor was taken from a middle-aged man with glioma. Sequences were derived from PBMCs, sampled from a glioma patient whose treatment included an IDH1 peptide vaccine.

The CDR3 sequence is CASSRGQVDTEAFF. CDR3 sequence (DNA): TGTGCCAGCAGCCGCGGACAGGTGGACACTGAAGCTTTCTTT. The J gene is TRBJ1-1, the V gene TRBV5-4, with TRBD1 matching over 7 bases. The J segment lost 3 bases and the V segment lost 4 bases, leaving 6 bases of the junction unmatched. Germline V lookup: CDR1 SGHNT, CDR2 YYREEE (reference sequence). The CDR3 totals 14 residues.